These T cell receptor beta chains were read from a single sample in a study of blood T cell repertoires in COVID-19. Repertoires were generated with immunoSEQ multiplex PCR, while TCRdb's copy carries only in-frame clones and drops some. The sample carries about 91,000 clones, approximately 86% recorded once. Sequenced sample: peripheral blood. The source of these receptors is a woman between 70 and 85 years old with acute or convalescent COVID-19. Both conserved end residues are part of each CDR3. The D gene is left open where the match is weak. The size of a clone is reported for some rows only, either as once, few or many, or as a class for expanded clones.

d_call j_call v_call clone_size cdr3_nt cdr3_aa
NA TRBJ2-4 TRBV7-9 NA TGTGCCAGCAGCTTAGCGGGGGGTGAAAACATTCAGTACTTC CASSLAGGENIQYF
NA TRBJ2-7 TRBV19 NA TGTGCCAGTAGTATCTCGGGGACTCACTACGAGCAGTACTTC CASSISGTHYEQYF
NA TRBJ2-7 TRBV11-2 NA TGTGCCAGCAGCTTGGCCGCCCCGGACAGCCTTCCCTACGAGCAGTACTTC CASSLAAPDSLPYEQYF
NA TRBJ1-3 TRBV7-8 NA TGTGCCAGCAGCCGAGGGACACACTCTGGAAACACCATATATTTT CASSRGTHSGNTIYF
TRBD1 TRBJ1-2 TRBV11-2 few TGTGCCAGCAGCCCCGACAGGGCGTCCTATGGCTACACCTTC CASSPDRASYGYTF
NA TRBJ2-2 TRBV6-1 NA TGTGCCAGCAGTGAATATGGACAAAAGAACACCGGGGAGCTGTTTTTT CASSEYGQKNTGELFF
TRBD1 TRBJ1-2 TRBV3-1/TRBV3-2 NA TGTGCCAGCAGCCAAAGACAGGGGGGCCACTATGGCTACACCTTC CASSQRQGGHYGYTF
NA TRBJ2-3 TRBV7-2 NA TGTGCCAGCAGCCCTCCCTCTAGGACAGATACGCAGTATTTT CASSPPSRTDTQYF
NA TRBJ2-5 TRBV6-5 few TGTGCCAGCAGTTACTCGAGTCTAGGAGGGGAGACCCAGTACTTC CASSYSSLGGETQYF
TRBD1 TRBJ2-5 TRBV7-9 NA TGTGCCAGCAGCTCCGACCCCGGGACAGGGGGGTCCGGTGTAAAGACCCAGTACTTC CASSSDPGTGGSGVKTQYF
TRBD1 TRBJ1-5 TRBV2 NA TGTGCCAGCAGCGGACAGGGTGGAAGCAATCAGCCCCAGCATTTT CASSGQGGSNQPQHF
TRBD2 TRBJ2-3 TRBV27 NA TGTGCCAGCAGTTTTAGCGGGGGGGCCGCGGATACGCAGTATTTT CASSFSGGAADTQYF
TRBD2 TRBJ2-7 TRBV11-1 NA TGTGCCAGTGAAGCTAGCGGGAGGGCAAACGAGCAGTACTTC CASEASGRANEQYF
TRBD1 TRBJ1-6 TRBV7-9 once TGTGCCAGCAGCTCCCGGGACAGGGTTAATTCACCCCTCCACTTT CASSSRDRVNSPLHF
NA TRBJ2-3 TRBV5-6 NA TGTGCCAGCAGCTTGGGTGAGGCGCAGTATTTT CASSLGEAQYF
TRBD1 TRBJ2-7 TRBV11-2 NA TGTGCCAGCAGAGTAGGGGACAGGGCCTACGAGCAGTACTTC CASRVGDRAYEQYF
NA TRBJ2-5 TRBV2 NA TGTGCCAGCAGTTTAATCCTTAGGGGGAAGGACGAGACCCAGTACTTC CASSLILRGKDETQYF
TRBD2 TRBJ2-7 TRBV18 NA TGTGCCAGCTCGCCCGCTGGCAGCGGGAGCTCCTACGAGCAGTACTTC CASSPAGSGSSYEQYF
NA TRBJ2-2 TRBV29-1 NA TGCAGCGTCATAAAGGGGTCGAACACCGGGGAGCTGTTTTTT CSVIKGSNTGELFF
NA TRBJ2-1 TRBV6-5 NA TGTGCCAGCTGCCTTCAACAGGGTTACAATGAGCAGTTCTTC CASCLQQGYNEQFF
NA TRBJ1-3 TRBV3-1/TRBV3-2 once TGTGCCAGCAGCCAAGGGCCACGGAGGGCTGGAAACACCATATATTTT CASSQGPRRAGNTIYF
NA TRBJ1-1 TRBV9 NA TGTGCCAGCAGCGTAGTAGATAGCGGTGAAGCTTTCTTT CASSVVDSGEAFF
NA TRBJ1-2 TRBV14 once TGTGCCAGCAGCCAAGATCTCCGGGATGGCTACACCTTC CASSQDLRDGYTF
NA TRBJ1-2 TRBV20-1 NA TGCAGTGCTGGTATGACAGATGGCTACACCTTC CSAGMTDGYTF
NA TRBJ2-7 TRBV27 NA TGTGCCAGCAGTTTATCCTCCTCCATCGGGCAGTACTTC CASSLSSSIGQYF
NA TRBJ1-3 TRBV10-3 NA TGTGCCATCAGTGAGTCCTCACAGGGTATCCCCATATATTTT CAISESSQGIPIYF
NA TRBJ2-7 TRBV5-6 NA TGTGCCAGCAGCCCGGATTCATCACTAGCCGGTCGCGAGCAGTACTTC CASSPDSSLAGREQYF
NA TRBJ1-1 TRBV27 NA TGTGCCAGCAGTTTTATCAGACAGAACACTGAAGCTTTCTTT CASSFIRQNTEAFF
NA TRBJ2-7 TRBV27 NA TGTGCCAGCAGTTTATGGGACAACACCTACGAGCAGTACTTC CASSLWDNTYEQYF
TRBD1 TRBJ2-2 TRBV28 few TGTGCCAGCAGTTCTCAGGGGGCAGGAAGCGGGGAGCTGTTTTTT CASSSQGAGSGELFF
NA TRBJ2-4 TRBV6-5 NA TGTGCCAGCTACTCGGGACTTGTAGCCAAAAACATTCAGTACTTC CASYSGLVAKNIQYF
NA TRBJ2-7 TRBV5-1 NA TGCGCCAGCAGGGTCGCAGCAGGGGTGTCCTACGAGCAGTACTTC CASRVAAGVSYEQYF
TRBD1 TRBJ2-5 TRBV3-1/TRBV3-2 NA TGTGCCAGCAGCCAAATGGGACAGTCAAAGCTAGAGACCCAGTACTTC CASSQMGQSKLETQYF
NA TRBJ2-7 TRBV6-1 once TGTGCCAGCAGTGATCTTGACGAGCAGTACTTC CASSDLDEQYF
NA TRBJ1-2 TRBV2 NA TGTGCCAGCAGCCCCGGGACAACGTATGGCTACACCTTC CASSPGTTYGYTF
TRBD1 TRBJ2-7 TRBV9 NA TGTGCCAGCAGCGTAAGGCGCGACGGGACAGGGCGTTGTAAAGAGCAGTACTTC CASSVRRDGTGRCKEQYF
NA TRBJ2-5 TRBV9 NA TGTGCCAGCAGCCCACAGGGTCGGGAGACCCAGTACTTC CASSPQGRETQYF
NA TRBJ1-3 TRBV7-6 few TGTGCCAGCAGCCCATCTGTCCTAGGTAAAACCTCTGGAAACACCATATATTTT CASSPSVLGKTSGNTIYF
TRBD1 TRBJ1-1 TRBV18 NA TGTGCCAGCTCACCTGCAGGGGGCACTGAAGCTTTCTTT CASSPAGGTEAFF
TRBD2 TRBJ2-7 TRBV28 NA TGTGCCAGCAGGGGGACTAGCGGGAGTTACGAGCAGTACTTC CASRGTSGSYEQYF
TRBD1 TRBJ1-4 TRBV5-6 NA TGTGCCAGCAGACAGGGGGCTAATGAAAAACTGTTTTTT CASRQGANEKLFF
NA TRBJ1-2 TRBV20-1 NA TGCAGTGCTAAAGATGTCGTCTACACCTTC CSAKDVVYTF
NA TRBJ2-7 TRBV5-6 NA TGTGCCAGCAGCTTGTCGTCCTACGAGCAGTACTTC CASSLSSYEQYF
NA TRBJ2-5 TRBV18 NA TGTGCCAGCTCACCAGGACTCGAGACCCAGTACTTC CASSPGLETQYF